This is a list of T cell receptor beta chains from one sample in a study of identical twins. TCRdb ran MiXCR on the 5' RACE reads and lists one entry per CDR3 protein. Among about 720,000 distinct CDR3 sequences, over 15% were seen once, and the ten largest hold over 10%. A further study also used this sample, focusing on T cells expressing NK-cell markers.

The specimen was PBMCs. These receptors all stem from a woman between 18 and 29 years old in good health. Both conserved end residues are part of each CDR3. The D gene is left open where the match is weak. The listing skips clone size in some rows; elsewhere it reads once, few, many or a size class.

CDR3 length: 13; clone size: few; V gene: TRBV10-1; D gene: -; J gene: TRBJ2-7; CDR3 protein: CASSAGSLYEQYF; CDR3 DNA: TGCGCCAGCAGTGCGGGAAGTCTCTACGAGCAGTACTTC
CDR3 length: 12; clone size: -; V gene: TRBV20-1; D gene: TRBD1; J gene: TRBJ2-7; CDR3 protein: CSATTGAGEQYF; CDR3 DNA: TGCAGTGCGACGACAGGGGCTGGCGAGCAGTACTTC
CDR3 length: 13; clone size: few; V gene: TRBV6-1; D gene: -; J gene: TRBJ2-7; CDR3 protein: CASSRTSAYEQYF; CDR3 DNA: TGTGCCAGCAGCCGGACATCAGCCTACGAGCAGTACTTC
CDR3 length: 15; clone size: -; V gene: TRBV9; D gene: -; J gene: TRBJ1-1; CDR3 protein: CASCSDPTGGSEAFF; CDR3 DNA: TGTGCCAGCTGCTCCGACCCTACTGGGGGTTCTGAAGCTTTCTTT
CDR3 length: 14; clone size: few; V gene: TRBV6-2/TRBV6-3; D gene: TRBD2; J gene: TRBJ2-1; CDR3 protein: CASSRRTSDNEQFF; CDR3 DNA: TGTGCCAGCAGTCGCCGGACTAGCGACAATGAGCAGTTCTTC
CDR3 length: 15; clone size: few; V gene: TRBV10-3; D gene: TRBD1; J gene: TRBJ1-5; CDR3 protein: CAIRRGLQGGEPQHF; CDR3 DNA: TGTGCCATCAGGAGGGGACTACAGGGGGGAGAGCCCCAGCATTTT
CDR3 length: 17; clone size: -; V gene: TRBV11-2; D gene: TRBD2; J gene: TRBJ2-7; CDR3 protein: CASSPRGERGASYEQYF; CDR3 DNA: TGTGCCAGCAGCCCACGAGGGGAGCGGGGGGCCTCCTACGAGCAGTACTTC
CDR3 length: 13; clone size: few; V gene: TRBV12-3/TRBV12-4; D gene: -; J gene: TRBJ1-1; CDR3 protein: CASSDQGLTEAFF; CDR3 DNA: TGTGCCAGCAGCGACCAGGGTCTCACTGAAGCTTTCTTT
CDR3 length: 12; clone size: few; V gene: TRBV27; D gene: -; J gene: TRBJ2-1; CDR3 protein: CASNRDVGEQFF; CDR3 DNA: TGTGCCAGCAACCGAGACGTTGGTGAGCAGTTCTTC
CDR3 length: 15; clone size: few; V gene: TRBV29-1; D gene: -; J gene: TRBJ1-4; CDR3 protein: CSVFLFGAGTGKLFF; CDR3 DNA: TGCAGCGTTTTCCTTTTCGGGGCAGGGACCGGAAAACTGTTTTTT